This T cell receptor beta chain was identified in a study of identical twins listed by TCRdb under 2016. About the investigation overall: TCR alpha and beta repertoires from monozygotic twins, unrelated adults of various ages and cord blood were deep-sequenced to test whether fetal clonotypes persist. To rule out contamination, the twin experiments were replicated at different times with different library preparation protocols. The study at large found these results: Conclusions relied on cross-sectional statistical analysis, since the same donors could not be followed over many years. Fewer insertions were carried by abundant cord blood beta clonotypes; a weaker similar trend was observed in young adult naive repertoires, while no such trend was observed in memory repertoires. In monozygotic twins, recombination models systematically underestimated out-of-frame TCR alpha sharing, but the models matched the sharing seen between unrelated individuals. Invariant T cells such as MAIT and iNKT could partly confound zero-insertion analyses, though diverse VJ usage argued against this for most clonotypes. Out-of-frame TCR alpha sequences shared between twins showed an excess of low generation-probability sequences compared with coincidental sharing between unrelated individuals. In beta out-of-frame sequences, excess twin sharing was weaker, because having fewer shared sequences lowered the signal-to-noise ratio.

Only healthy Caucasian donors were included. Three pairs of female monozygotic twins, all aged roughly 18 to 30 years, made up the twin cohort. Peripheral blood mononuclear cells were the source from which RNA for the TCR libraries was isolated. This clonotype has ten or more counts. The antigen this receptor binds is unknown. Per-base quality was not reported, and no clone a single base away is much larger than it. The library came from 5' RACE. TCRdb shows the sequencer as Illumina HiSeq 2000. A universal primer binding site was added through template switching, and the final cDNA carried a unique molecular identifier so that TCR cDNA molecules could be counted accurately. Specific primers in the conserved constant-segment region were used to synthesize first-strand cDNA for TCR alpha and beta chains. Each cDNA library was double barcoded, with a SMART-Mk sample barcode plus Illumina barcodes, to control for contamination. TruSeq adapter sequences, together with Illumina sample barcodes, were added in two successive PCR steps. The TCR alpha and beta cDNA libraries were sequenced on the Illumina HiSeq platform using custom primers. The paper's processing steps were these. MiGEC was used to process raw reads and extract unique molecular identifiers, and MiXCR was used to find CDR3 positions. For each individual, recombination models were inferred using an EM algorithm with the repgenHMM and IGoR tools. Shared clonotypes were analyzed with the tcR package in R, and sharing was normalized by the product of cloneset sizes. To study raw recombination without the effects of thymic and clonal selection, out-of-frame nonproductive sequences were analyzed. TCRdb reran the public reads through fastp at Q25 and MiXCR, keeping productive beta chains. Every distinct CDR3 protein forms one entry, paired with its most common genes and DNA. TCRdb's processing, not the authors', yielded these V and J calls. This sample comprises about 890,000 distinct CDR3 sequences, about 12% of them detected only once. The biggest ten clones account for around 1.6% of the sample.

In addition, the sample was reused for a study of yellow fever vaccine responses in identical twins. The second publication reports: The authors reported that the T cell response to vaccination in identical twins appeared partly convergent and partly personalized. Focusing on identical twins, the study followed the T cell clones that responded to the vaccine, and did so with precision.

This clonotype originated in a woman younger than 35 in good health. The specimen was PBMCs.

The DNA sequence is TGTGCCAGTACCACAGGCCACACTGAAGCTTTCTTT. It specifies CASTTGHTEAFF. In this chain, TRBV11-2 is recombined with TRBJ1-1; TRBD1 is possibly the D segment (5 matching bases). Inclusive of the bounding cysteine and phenylalanine, the CDR3 is 12 residues long. Only CDR3 DNA remains: 36 bases, in frame from the first base. V drops 9 bases and J drops 3 bases, leaving 11 bases in between. The germline V gene supplies CDR1 SGHAT and CDR2 FQNNGV.